This is a list of T cell receptor beta chains from one sample in a study of Tregs in tolerant kidney transplant recipients. The data were produced by immunoSEQ multiplex PCR, yet TCRdb's version contains in-frame clones alone and is incomplete. The profile shows tens of thousands of clones, 70% to 90% of them singletons. Specimen: CD4+ T cells from blood, collected before the transplant. These receptors were collected from a human donor who received a combined kidney and bone marrow transplant. Both conserved end residues are part of each CDR3. The D gene is left open where the match is weak. Not every row has a clone size; where given, it reads once, few, many or a size class.

TRBD2 . TRBJ2-1 TRBV29-1 CSVGGTSWDEQFF TGCAGCGTCGGCGGGACTAGCTGGGATGAGCAGTTCTTC
. few TRBJ1-2 TRBV5-1 CASSLVATGYGYTF TGCGCCAGCAGCTTGGTTGCGACAGGCTATGGCTACACCTTC
. . TRBJ1-2 TRBV7-8 CASSLAEDSYGYTF TGTGCCAGCAGCTTAGCAGAAGACAGCTATGGCTACACCTTC
. . TRBJ2-5 TRBV7-9 CASSDLTGTQETQYF TGTGCCAGCAGCGACCTGACAGGGACTCAAGAGACCCAGTACTTC
TRBD1 . TRBJ2-7 TRBV10-3 CAISEGDSISYEQYF TGTGCCATCAGTGAGGGGGACAGTATCTCCTACGAGCAGTACTTC
. few TRBJ2-1 TRBV28 CASSSHLQSSDEQFF TGTGCCAGCAGTTCCCACCTTCAGTCGTCTGATGAGCAGTTCTTC
. few TRBJ2-6 TRBV7-9 CASSSGDSGANVLTF TGTGCCAGCAGCTCAGGGGACTCTGGGGCCAACGTCCTGACTTTC
TRBD2 . TRBJ2-7 TRBV4-3 CASSQDETFGLAGYEQYF TGCGCCAGCAGCCAAGATGAGACGTTCGGGCTAGCGGGATACGAGCAGTACTTC
. . TRBJ2-7 TRBV6-1 CASSEMGGRSYEQYF TGTGCCAGCAGTGAAATGGGGGGACGGTCCTACGAGCAGTACTTC
. . TRBJ1-5 TRBV5-7 CASSLYSGSPRYSNQPQHF TGTGCCAGCAGCTTGTATTCGGGGTCACCTCGTTATAGCAATCAGCCCCAGCATTTT
. . TRBJ2-3 TRBV5-1 CASSFSGVADTQYF TGCGCCAGCAGCTTTTCAGGGGTGGCGGATACGCAGTATTTT
. . TRBJ2-3 TRBV5-6 CASSLAGFTDTQYF TGTGCCAGCAGCTTGGCAGGATTCACAGATACGCAGTATTTT
. . TRBJ1-2 TRBV7-2 CASSLGGLRSNYGYTF TGTGCCAGCAGCTTAGGAGGGTTAAGATCTAACTATGGCTACACCTTC
TRBD1 . TRBJ1-2 TRBV5-1 CASSLGTGASNYGYTF TGCGCCAGCAGCCTAGGGACAGGAGCTTCTAACTATGGCTACACCTTC
TRBD2 . TRBJ2-2 TRBV5-1 CASSLIGTSGSAGELFF TGCGCCAGCAGCTTGATAGGGACTAGCGGGAGTGCCGGGGAGCTGTTTTTT
. . TRBJ2-3 TRBV7-8 CASSHAGTRDTQYF TGTGCCAGCAGCCACGCGGGAACAAGAGATACGCAGTATTTT
TRBD2 . TRBJ2-1 TRBV27 CASSSLAGGDNEQFF TGTGCCAGCAGTTCACTAGCGGGAGGGGACAATGAGCAGTTCTTC
. . TRBJ1-1 TRBV18 CASSPIQGMNTEAFF TGTGCCAGCTCACCGATTCAGGGCATGAACACTGAAGCTTTCTTT
TRBD1 . TRBJ1-2 TRBV28 CASSLGDRVDGYTF TGTGCCAGCAGTTTGGGCGACAGGGTTGATGGCTACACCTTC
TRBD1 . TRBJ2-4 TRBV11-2 CASSLVGDRVNIQYF TGTGCCAGCAGCTTAGTAGGTGACAGGGTAAACATTCAGTACTTC
TRBD2 . TRBJ2-3 TRBV5-1 CASSLDMPPGGTQYF TGCGCCAGCAGCCTGGACATGCCCCCGGGGGGTACGCAGTATTTT
. . TRBJ1-2 TRBV30 CAWSPGGNYGYTF TGTGCCTGGAGTCCGGGGGGTAACTATGGCTACACCTTC
TRBD2 . TRBJ2-1 TRBV28 CASSTPSGFSSYNEQFF TGTGCCAGCAGCACCCCTAGCGGTTTTAGCTCCTACAATGAGCAGTTCTTC
. . TRBJ2-7 TRBV4-2 CASSYQDHSGNYEQYF TGTGCCAGCAGCTACCAAGATCATTCCGGGAACTACGAGCAGTACTTC
. . TRBJ2-6 TRBV27 CASSTENRVVVLTF TGTGCCAGCAGTACGGAGAACAGGGTGGTCGTCCTGACTTTC
. . TRBJ2-7 TRBV5-4 CASSSKTGIYEQYF TGTGCCAGCAGCTCCAAGACTGGAATTTACGAGCAGTACTTC
. . TRBJ1-5 TRBV2 CASTGRENQPQHF TGTGCCAGCACAGGACGGGAGAATCAGCCCCAGCATTTT
TRBD2 . TRBJ2-7 TRBV7-2 CASSLVSGRDPPYEQYF TGTGCCAGCAGCTTAGTGAGCGGGAGAGACCCCCCCTACGAGCAGTACTTC
. once TRBJ1-4 TRBV30 CAWSKQGTTNEKLFF TGTGCCTGGAGTAAACAGGGTACGACTAATGAAAAACTGTTTTTT
TRBD2 . TRBJ2-7 TRBV2 CASSEEPSGRHEQYF TGTGCCAGCAGTGAAGAGCCCAGCGGGAGGCACGAGCAGTACTTC
. once TRBJ1-4 TRBV5-1 CASSQSTGLGEKLFF TGCGCCAGCAGCCAATCGACAGGCTTGGGGGAAAAACTGTTTTTT
. . TRBJ2-5 TRBV11-3 CAKVGSTQETQYF TGTGCCAAGGTCGGGAGCACTCAAGAGACCCAGTACTTC
TRBD2 . TRBJ2-1 TRBV27 CASSLGAWTSSSYNEQFF TGTGCCAGCAGCCTGGGAGCCTGGACTAGCAGCTCCTACAATGAGCAGTTCTTC
TRBD2 once TRBJ2-1 TRBV5-1 CASSYLNSSGRARRDEQFF TGCGCCAGCAGCTATCTAAATAGCAGCGGGAGGGCCAGGCGCGATGAGCAGTTCTTC
TRBD1 . TRBJ2-7 TRBV27 CASKDGTGRYYEQYF TGTGCCAGCAAGGACGGGACAGGGCGGTACTACGAGCAGTACTTC
TRBD2 . TRBJ2-3 TRBV4-2 CASSQVKAAGGPGSTDTQYF TGTGCCAGCAGCCAAGTAAAGGCAGCGGGAGGGCCGGGGAGCACAGATACGCAGTATTTT
. few TRBJ2-2 TRBV30 CAWSGLGGAGRTGELFF TGTGCCTGGAGTGGGTTGGGGGGGGCGGGCAGGACCGGGGAGCTGTTTTTT
. few TRBJ1-4 TRBV14 CASSQDRQKLFF TGTGCCAGCAGCCAAGACCGTCAAAAACTGTTTTTT
. . TRBJ1-2 TRBV27 CASSGATDYGYTF TGTGCCAGCAGTGGAGCGACAGACTATGGCTACACCTTC
. . TRBJ2-1 TRBV4-1 CASSQDTKGREQFF TGCGCCAGCAGCCAAGATACTAAAGGCCGTGAGCAGTTCTTC
. . TRBJ2-1 TRBV30 CAWSVNGEQFF TGTGCCTGGAGTGTAAACGGTGAGCAGTTCTTC
. . TRBJ2-1 TRBV6-9 CASSRVRYNEQFF TGTGCCAGCAGCCGGGTCCGCTACAATGAGCAGTTCTTC
. . TRBJ2-3 TRBV7-3 CASSSRGDTQYF TGTGCCAGCAGCTCAAGAGGGGATACGCAGTATTTT
. . TRBJ2-1 TRBV7-2 CASSISRSSYNEQFF TGTGCCAGCAGTATTAGCCGGAGCTCCTACAATGAGCAGTTCTTC
. once TRBJ1-2 TRBV12-5 CASGASGTLDYTF TGTGCTAGTGGTGCCTCCGGGACACTGGACTACACCTTC
. . TRBJ1-4 TRBV28 CASSPENTGRGKLFF TGTGCCAGCAGCCCCGAGAATACCGGACGGGGAAAACTGTTTTTT
. . TRBJ1-2 TRBV29-1 CSVEGGQSYGYTF TGCAGCGTTGAAGGAGGACAGAGCTATGGCTACACCTTC
. . TRBJ2-3 TRBV4-2 CASSQDHSSATDTQYF TGTGCCAGCAGCCAAGATCATTCTAGCGCAACAGATACGCAGTATTTT
TRBD1 . TRBJ2-7 TRBV11-1 CASSLDGTAYEQYF TGTGCCAGCAGCCTCGACGGGACAGCCTACGAGCAGTACTTC
. . TRBJ2-2 TRBV4-3 CASSQVSKFTGELFF TGCGCCAGCAGCCAAGTTTCCAAATTCACCGGGGAGCTGTTTTTT